The 12 T cell receptor beta chains reported below all come from one sample, sequenced in a study of T cells after yellow fever vaccination (dated by TCRdb to the late 2010s). Explained via the paper, the treatment or condition label denotes: live attenuated yellow fever vaccine strain. The library was built by means of 5' RACE. Instrument on record: Illumina HiSeq 2500. TCRdb cleaned the public reads at Q25 with fastp, built clones with MiXCR and kept in-frame beta chains. Every CDR3 protein is listed once, alongside the most common genes and DNA of its rows. A total of hundreds of thousands of distinct CDR3 sequences appear in this sample, approximately 13% of them only once. The top ten hold more than 12% of the sample. The source was PBMCs, collected on the day of the yellow fever booster vaccination. These receptors were taken from a man aged 25 to 40 who received the YFV17D yellow fever vaccine.

CDR3 sequence: CASGRTNTGELFF. The CDR3 DNA sequence: TGTGCCAGCGGACGAACGAACACCGGGGAGCTGTTTTTT. The rearrangement links TRBV7-2 to TRBJ2-2, with D unresolved. Trimming pared 8 bases from V and 0 bases from J, leaving 7 bases between. There are 13 residues in the CDR3. Germline CDR1 is SGHTA and CDR2 is FQGNSA.

The gene calls are TRBV27 and TRBJ2-2, with D possibly TRBD1 on 6 matching bases. Germline V gives CDR1 MNHEY, CDR2 SMNVEV (reference sequence). Trimming took off 5 bases at V and 4 bases at J, with 11 bases between the two ends. This CDR3 has 14 residues. The CDR3 DNA reads as TGTGCCAGCAGTCTCCCGACAGGCACCGGGGAGCTGTTTTTT. Amino acids: CASSLPTGTGELFF.

The J gene is TRBJ2-7, the V gene TRBV5-5; 7 positions agree with TRBD2. The ends lost 0 bases at V and 3 bases at J; junction bases unmatched: 6. CDR3 length: 15 residues. Germline assignment: CDR1 SGHKS and CDR2 YYEKEE (reference sequence). The CDR3 bases are TGTGCCAGCAGCTTGGGCGCGCGGGAGTTCTACGAGCAGTACTTC. Translated: CASSLGAREFYEQYF.

This chain links TRBV5-1 with TRBJ2-3; D is tentatively TRBD1 or TRBD2 (5 bases each). Trimming removed 1 base at V and 6 bases at J, with 15 bases between. Germline values: CDR1 SGHRS, CDR2 YFSETQ. This CDR3 comprises 15 residues. The CDR3 DNA follows: TGCGCCAGCAGCTTGAGCCGGGATCCAGGGGATACGCAGTATTTT. It yields the protein CASSLSRDPGDTQYF.

This clonotype appeared a few times. The V and J genes are TRBV5-6 and TRBJ1-2; a possible D gene is TRBD1 (6 bases). The CDR3 sequence is 14 residues long. With 3 bases removed from V and 4 bases from J, the gap between germline ends came to 13 bases. Germline V gene data show CDR1 as SGHDT and CDR2 as YYEEEE. The CDR3 reads CASSSDSRGYGYTF. DNA of the CDR3: TGTGCCAGCAGCTCGGACAGTCGCGGCTATGGCTACACCTTC.

This clonotype was observed a handful of times. The rearrangement joins TRBV29-1 to TRBJ2-7, with 13 bases identical to TRBD2. V was pared by 1 base and J by 5 bases, with 11 bases of the junction left unmatched. Germline loops: CDR1 SQVTM, CDR2 ANQGSEA. The CDR3 is 17 residues long. The CDR3 protein is CSVEGGVLGLAGDEQYF. As DNA, the CDR3 is TGCAGCGTTGAAGGGGGGGTCCTTGGACTAGCGGGAGACGAGCAGTACTTC.

The chain joins TRBV20-1 to TRBJ2-1, with D tentatively TRBD1 or TRBD2 (5 bases each). V shed 6 bases and J shed 5 bases, with 17 bases lying between them. This CDR3 has 14 amino acids. Germline values: CDR1 DFQATT, CDR2 SNEGSKA (reference sequence). The CDR3 coding sequence is TGCAGTGCCCCTGCCCCGGGACCAAACAATGAGCAGTTCTTC. Translating it yields CSAPAPGPNNEQFF.

The chain employs TRBV7-3 and TRBJ1-1; D ambiguous. Deletions cut 5 bases from V and 0 bases from J, with 16 bases between. Germline V gives CDR1 SGHTA, CDR2 FQGTGA. The CDR3 sequence is 16 residues long. CDR3 residues: CASSPSRGVVNTEAFF. The CDR3 DNA is TGTGCCAGCAGCCCAAGCCGGGGTGTGGTGAACACTGAAGCTTTCTTT.

In this sample, this clonotype turned up a few times. The V and J genes are TRBV5-5 and TRBJ1-1, with D perhaps matching TRBD1 (5 bases). The CDR3 has 14 residues. The V and J ends lost 4 bases and 4 bases respectively, with 14 bases between them. CDR1 and CDR2 from the germline V gene are SGHKS and YYEKEE (reference sequence). In DNA, the CDR3 is TGTGCCAGCAGCCGAGGGGATTTCGGCACTGAAGCTTTCTTT. Its translation: CASSRGDFGTEAFF.

The V call is TRBV3-1, the J call TRBJ2-5; 7 positions match TRBD1. The junction had 4 bases not matched to a gene; V was cut back by 4 bases and J by 2 bases. Germline CDR1 and CDR2: LGHDT and YNNKEL (reference sequence). The CDR3 consists of 14 residues. The CDR3 here is CASSRYRGQETQYF. For the CDR3, the DNA is TGTGCCAGCAGCCGGTACAGGGGTCAAGAGACCCAGTACTTC.

This clonotype was counted between two and nine times. The rearrangement joins TRBV3-1 to TRBJ1-3; a weak D match, TRBD1 (5 bases). Germline V gene sequence: CDR1 LGHDT, CDR2 YNNKEL (reference sequence). This CDR3 is built from 16 residues. V lost 1 base and J 2 bases, leaving 12 bases between the germline ends. CDR3: CASSQVGRVAGNTIYF. The CDR3, as DNA: TGTGCCAGCAGCCAAGTGGGCAGGGTGGCTGGAAACACCATATATTTT.

The CDR3 sequence: CASMRRGSWETQYF. In DNA form, the CDR3 reads TGTGCCAGCATGAGACGCGGGAGCTGGGAGACCCAGTACTTC. The genes are TRBV6-2 or TRBV6-3 and TRBJ2-5; 7 nucleotides line up with TRBD2. This CDR3 is built from 14 residues. Trimming at V came to 7 bases and at J to 5 bases, leaving 10 bases not matched to a gene. Germline assignment: CDR1 MNHEY and CDR2 SVGEGT.